This T cell receptor beta chain emerged from a study of cytomegalovirus exposure and HLA in healthy donors. Study-level points and caveats: Judged likely to be a sequencing artifact was a cluster of highly shared sequence variants. Reportedly, TCR beta sequences accurately predicted HLA-A and HLA-B alleles in most subjects.

Amplification used 60 Vbeta primers and 13 Jbeta primers. Some clones are missing from TCRdb's copy, which holds only in-frame ones; the method was immunoSEQ multiplex PCR. The sample lists about 110,000 clones, about 80% occurring once. About this clone itself: Its antigen is not known.

Germline V gene data show CDR1 as SGHTA and CDR2 as FQGTGA. The CDR3 is made up of 14 amino acids. The V gene lost 2 bases and the J gene lost 5 bases, with 9 bases spanning the gap. The gene calls are TRBV7-3 and TRBJ2-2; D gene ambiguous. Material for sequencing was PBMCs. The TCR originated in a woman aged 55-69 years in good health and CMV-seropositive. This CDR3 is CASSLYQATGELFF. CDR3 nucleotides: TGTGCCAGCAGCTTATATCAGGCTACCGGGGAGCTGTTTTTT.